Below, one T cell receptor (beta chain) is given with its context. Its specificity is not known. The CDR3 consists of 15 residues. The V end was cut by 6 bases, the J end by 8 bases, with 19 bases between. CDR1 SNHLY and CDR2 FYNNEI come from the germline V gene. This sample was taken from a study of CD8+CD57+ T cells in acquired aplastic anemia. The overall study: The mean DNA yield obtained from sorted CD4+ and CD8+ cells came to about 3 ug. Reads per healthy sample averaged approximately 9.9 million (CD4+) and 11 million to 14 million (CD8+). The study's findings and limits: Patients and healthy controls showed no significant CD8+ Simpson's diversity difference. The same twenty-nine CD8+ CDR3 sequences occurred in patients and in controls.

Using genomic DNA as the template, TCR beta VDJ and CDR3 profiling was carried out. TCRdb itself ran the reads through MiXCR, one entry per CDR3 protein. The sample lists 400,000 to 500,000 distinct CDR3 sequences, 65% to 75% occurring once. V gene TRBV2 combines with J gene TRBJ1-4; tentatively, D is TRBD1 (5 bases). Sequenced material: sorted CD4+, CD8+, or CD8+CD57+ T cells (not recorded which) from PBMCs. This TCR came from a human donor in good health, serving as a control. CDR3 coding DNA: TGTGCCAGCAGCGTTGGGGGGGGGACTGAAGAAAAACTGTTTTTT. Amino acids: CASSVGGGTEEKLFF.